This is a list of T cell receptor beta chains from one sample in a study of shared clonotypes between healthy human individuals. Clones were sequenced by immunoSEQ multiplex PCR, and TCRdb holds only the in-frame ones, with some missing. The top ten clones hold 0.9% to 1.5% of a sample with 1.5 million to 2.5 million clones, about 95% of them seen once. Source material: naive CD8+ T cells sorted from blood. These receptors were collected from a man between 18 and 29 years old in good health. Both conserved end residues are trimmed from each CDR3.

j_call	v_call	cdr3_aa
TRBJ2-7	TRBV29-1	SVSYAGGSSEQY
TRBJ2-7	TRBV9	ASSAGTSGAYEQY
TRBJ1-5	TRBV9	ASSVAGFNQPQH
TRBJ1-1	TRBV19	ASSIDSTREAF
TRBJ2-7	TRBV6-6	ASSQSFGAYEQY
TRBJ2-1	TRBV9	ASSVGTSGGDEQF
TRBJ2-7	TRBV6-5	ASTLDKYEQY
TRBJ2-5	TRBV5-6	ASSLEGQGRETQY
TRBJ2-1	TRBV19	ASSIGLASSYNEQF
TRBJ2-5	TRBV7-6	ASSLKGLAGVQETQY
TRBJ1-1	TRBV1	TSSQSDNRNTEAF
TRBJ1-2	TRBV11-1	ASSLARGDPYGYT
TRBJ1-2	TRBV9	ASSVPRDGYT
TRBJ2-6	TRBV30	GSPPSSGANVLT
TRBJ2-7	TRBV7-9	ASSLVAGGSYEQY
TRBJ2-5	TRBV13	ASSFLQGGSAETQY
TRBJ2-1	TRBV2	ASDPGGSYNEQF
TRBJ2-3	TRBV2	ASSELWGASTDTQY
TRBJ2-7	TRBV7-9	ASSSGLAGEGEQY
TRBJ1-1	TRBV2	ASTLGDTEAF
TRBJ2-1	TRBV21-1	ASSKARQKLYNEQF
TRBJ1-6	TRBV5-4	ASSLLTGGDSPLH
TRBJ2-7	TRBV9	ASSPGTFYEQY
TRBJ2-2	TRBV4-3	ASSQDSDLTGELF
TRBJ2-2	TRBV28	ASSFPAGELF